Presented here are 4 T cell receptor beta chains from one specimen sequenced in a study of blood T cell repertoires in COVID-19. Sequencing was performed with immunoSEQ multiplex PCR; in TCRdb, only in-frame clones are kept and a portion is missing. Of about 360,000 clones in the sample, less than 90% are singletons; the top ten hold just over 7%. The material sequenced was peripheral blood. The receptor set was obtained from an older woman with COVID-19, enrolled during active disease.

J is TRBJ1-5 and V is TRBV6-5; no clear D. Germline CDR1 reads MNHEY; CDR2 reads SVGAGI. Trimming left V 0 bases short and J 4 bases short, with 7 bases between. The CDR3 loop spans 14 amino acids. CDR3 nucleotides: TGTGCCAGCAGTTACTCGGGAGCGAATCAGCCCCAGCATTTT. Protein sequence: CASSYSGANQPQHF.

This chain links TRBV4-3 with TRBJ2-1, with 10 bases fitting TRBD2. The CDR3 totals 16 residues. CDR1 LGHNA and CDR2 YSLEER come from the germline V gene. With 0 bases clipped from V and 9 bases from J, the junction kept 8 bases outside the gene matches. CDR3 residues: CASSQEVAGGWSEQFF. CDR3 DNA: TGCGCCAGCAGCCAAGAGGTAGCGGGGGGTTGGAGTGAGCAGTTCTTC.

The rearrangement uses TRBV10-2 and TRBJ1-1; D is undetermined. CDR3 length: 13 amino acids. Trimming left V 8 bases short and J 1 base short, with 11 bases between. Per germline, CDR1 WSHSY and CDR2 SAAADI. This CDR3 reads CASRGLGNTEAFF. In nucleotides, the CDR3 is TGCGCCAGCCGCGGACTGGGGAACACTGAAGCTTTCTTT.

This sequence joins TRBV18 and TRBJ2-5; D is unclear. Trimming removed 2 bases at V and 4 bases at J, with 8 bases between. This CDR3 is 13 amino acids long. The germline V gene has CDR1 KGHSH and CDR2 LQKENI. For the CDR3, the DNA is TGTGCCAGCTCACCAGCAGAGGTAGAGACCCAGTACTTC. Protein: CASSPAEVETQYF.